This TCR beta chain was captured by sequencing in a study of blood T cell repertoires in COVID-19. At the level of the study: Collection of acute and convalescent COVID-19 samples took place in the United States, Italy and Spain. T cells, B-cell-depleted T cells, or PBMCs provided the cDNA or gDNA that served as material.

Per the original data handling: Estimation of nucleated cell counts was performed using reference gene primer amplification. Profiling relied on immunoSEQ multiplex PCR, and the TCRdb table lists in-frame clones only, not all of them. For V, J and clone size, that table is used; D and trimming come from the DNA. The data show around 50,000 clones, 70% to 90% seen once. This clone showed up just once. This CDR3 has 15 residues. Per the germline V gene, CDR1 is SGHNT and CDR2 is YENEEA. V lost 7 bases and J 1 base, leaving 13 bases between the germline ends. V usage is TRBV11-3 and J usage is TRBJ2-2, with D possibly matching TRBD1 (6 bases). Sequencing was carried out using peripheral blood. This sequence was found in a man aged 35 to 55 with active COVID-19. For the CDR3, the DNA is TGTGCCAGCATCAACAGGGACGAGAACACCGGGGAGCTGTTTTTT. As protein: CASINRDENTGELFF. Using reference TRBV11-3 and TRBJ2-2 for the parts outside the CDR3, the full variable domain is EAGVVQSPRYKIIEKKQPVAFWCNPISGHNTLYWYLQNLGQGPELLIRYENEEAVDDSQLPKDRFSAERLKGVDSTLKIQPAELGDSAVYLCASINRDENTGELFFGEGSRLTVL.